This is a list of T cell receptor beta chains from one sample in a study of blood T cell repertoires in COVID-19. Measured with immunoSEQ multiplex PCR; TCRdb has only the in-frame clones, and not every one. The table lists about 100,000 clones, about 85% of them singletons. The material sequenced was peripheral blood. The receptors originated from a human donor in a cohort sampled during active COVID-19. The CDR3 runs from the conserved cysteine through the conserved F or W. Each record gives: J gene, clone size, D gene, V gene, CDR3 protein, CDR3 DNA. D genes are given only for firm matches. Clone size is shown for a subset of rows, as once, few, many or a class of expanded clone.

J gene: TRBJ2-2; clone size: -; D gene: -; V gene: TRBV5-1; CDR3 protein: CASSLGASDTGELFF; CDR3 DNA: TGCGCCAGCAGCTTGGGAGCCTCCGACACCGGGGAGCTGTTTTTT
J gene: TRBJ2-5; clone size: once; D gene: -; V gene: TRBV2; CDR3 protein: CASRVGPRYF; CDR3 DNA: TGTGCCAGCAGGGTGGGGCCCCGGTACTTC
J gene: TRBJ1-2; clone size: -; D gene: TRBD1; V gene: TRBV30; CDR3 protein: CAWSVGQGGYGYTF; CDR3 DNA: TGTGCCTGGAGCGTCGGACAGGGGGGGTATGGCTACACCTTC
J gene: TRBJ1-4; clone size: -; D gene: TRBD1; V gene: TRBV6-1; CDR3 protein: CASSDPPRGLEKLFF; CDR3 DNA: TGTGCCAGCAGTGATCCACCCAGGGGGCTTGAAAAACTGTTTTTT
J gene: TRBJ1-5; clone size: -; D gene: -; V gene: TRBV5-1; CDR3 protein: CASSLTGSNQPQHF; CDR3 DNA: TGCGCCAGCAGCTTGACAGGTAGCAATCAGCCCCAGCATTTT
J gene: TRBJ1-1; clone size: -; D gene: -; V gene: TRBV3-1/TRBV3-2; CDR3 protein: CASSQVAGNTEAFF; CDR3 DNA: TGTGCCAGCAGCCAAGTTGCGGGAAACACTGAAGCTTTCTTT
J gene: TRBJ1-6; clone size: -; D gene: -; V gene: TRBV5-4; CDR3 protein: CASSSPGEGSPLHF; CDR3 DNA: TGTGCCAGCAGCTCCCCGGGGGAAGGATCACCCCTCCACTTT
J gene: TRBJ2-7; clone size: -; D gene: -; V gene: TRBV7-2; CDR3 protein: CASSLGPQVYEQYF; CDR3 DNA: TGTGCCAGCAGCTTAGGCCCACAGGTCTACGAGCAGTACTTC
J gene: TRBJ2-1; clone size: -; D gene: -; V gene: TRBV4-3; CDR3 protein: CASSQMTTSPYNEQFF; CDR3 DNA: TGCGCCAGCAGCCAAATGACTACTTCTCCTTACAATGAGCAGTTCTTC
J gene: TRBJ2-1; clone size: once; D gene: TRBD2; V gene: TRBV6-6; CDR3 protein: CASGPGLLLDEQFF; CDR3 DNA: TGTGCCAGCGGACCGGGACTACTTTTGGATGAGCAGTTCTTC